The next 21 T cell receptor beta chains were all read from a single sample in a study of post-analysis software for immune sequencing data. Findings of the study overall: The study found TRBV5-6, TRBV5-1 and TRBV20-1 among a few TRBV segments more frequent in patients than controls.

No antigens are known for them. Prepared libraries of TCR beta cDNA carried unique molecular identifiers. TCRdb re-called the PCR reads through MiXCR, storing one row per CDR3 protein. Of 750,000 to 950,000 distinct CDR3 sequences listed, about 50% are singletons. Specimen: blood. All receptors derive from a girl aged 10 to 17 with multiple sclerosis.

The V and J genes are TRBV4-1 and TRBJ1-2; 9 bases fit TRBD1. The CDR3 sequence is 16 residues long. The germline V gene has CDR1 MGHRA and CDR2 YSYEKL. Trimming took 4 bases from V and 2 from J; bases not matched to a gene: 8. CDR3 region: CASSLPGQGHNYGYTF. CDR3 coding DNA: TGCGCCAGCAGCCTACCCGGACAGGGGCACAACTATGGCTACACCTTC.

The chain couples TRBV20-1 to TRBJ2-7; 10 bases match TRBD2. Germline CDR1 DFQATT, CDR2 SNEGSKA (reference sequence). The CDR3 is made up of 16 amino acids. J lost 6 bases, V lost 3 bases, and 14 bases had no gene match. The CDR3 bases are TGCAGTGCTAGTCCCGCAGGGGGACTAGCGTATGGCGAGCAGTACTTC. It is translated as CSASPAGGLAYGEQYF.

This clonotype was seen only a few times. The genes are TRBV20-1 and TRBJ2-1, with 10 bases lining up with TRBD1. CDR1 and CDR2 from the germline V gene are DFQATT and SNEGSKA (reference sequence). V was pared by 5 bases and J by 0 bases, with 7 bases of the junction left unmatched. The CDR3 sequence is 16 residues long. The CDR3 DNA reads as TGCAGTGCTTCCCCCAGACAGGGGGCCTCCTACAATGAGCAGTTCTTC. This translates into CSASPRQGASYNEQFF.

In this sample, this clonotype turned up once. The chain links TRBV20-1 to TRBJ1-2, with a tentative D call TRBD1 (5 bases). The CDR3 covers 15 residues. CDR1 DFQATT and CDR2 SNEGSKA come from the germline V gene (reference sequence). Between the trimmed V and J ends, which lost 5 bases and 3 bases, there was a span of 19 bases. CDR3 bases: TGCAGTGCTGGGAAAAACCGCAGGGATGACTATGGCTACACCTTC. Amino acids: CSAGKNRRDDYGYTF.

Only a few counts were recorded for this clonotype. The genes are TRBV7-9 and TRBJ2-7; 14 positions match TRBD2. V trimming: 4 bases; J trimming: 5 bases; junction bases outside the gene matches: 10. CDR1 is SEHNR and CDR2 is FQNEAQ in the germline V gene (reference sequence). The CDR3 length is 17 residues. CDR3 DNA sequence: TGTGCCAGCAGCTCACACGGGACTAGCGGGAGAAGGAACGAGCAGTACTTC. Translating it yields CASSSHGTSGRRNEQYF.

The chain employs TRBV21-1 and TRBJ2-4; the table's D call, TRBD1, has no DNA check behind it. TRBV21-1 has pseudogene status. The CDR3 contains 14 residues. This CDR3 reads CASSKAGGKNIQYF. CDR3 sequence (DNA): TGTGCCAGCAGCAAAGCGGGGGGGAAAAACATTCAGTACTTC.

The table lists this clonotype with a few counts. V is TRBV27 and J is TRBJ2-4, with D possibly being TRBD1 (6 bases). The CDR3 loop spans 17 amino acids. Per the germline V gene, CDR1 is MNHEY and CDR2 is SMNVEV (reference sequence). The V end lost 0 bases, the J end lost 0 bases, and 12 bases lay between the germline ends. CDR3 DNA: TGTGCCAGCAGTTTATCCCGGCCGGACAGAGCCAAAAACATTCAGTACTTC. Its translation is CASSLSRPDRAKNIQYF.

This chain joins TRBV5-5 and TRBJ2-5, with 7 bases fitting TRBD2. The DNA end is more similar to TRBJ2-7, so the J call may be wrong. Looked up from germline, CDR1 is SGHKS and CDR2 is YYEKEE (reference sequence). CDR3 size: 14 residues. The CDR3 protein is CASSSLALRYEQYF. In DNA form, the CDR3 reads TGTGCCAGCAGCTCACTAGCGCTCCGCTACGAGCAGTACTTC.

This clonotype was counted only a few times. The chain has TRBV4-1 and TRBJ2-4; TRBD1 matches 9 bases. The better agreement between TRBJ2-7 and the DNA end casts doubt on the J call. The germline V gene has CDR1 MGHRA and CDR2 YSYEKL. The CDR3 has 12 residues. The CDR3 region is CARNRGQYEQYF. The CDR3 DNA sequence: TGCGCCAGAAACAGGGGGCAGTACGAGCAGTACTTC.

The table lists this clonotype with a few counts. The rearrangement joins TRBV30 to TRBJ2-7, with 8 bases matching TRBD1. Germline lookup yields CDR1 GTSNPN and CDR2 SVGIG (reference sequence). There are 14 residues in the CDR3. J was trimmed by 2 bases and V by 2 bases; bases with no gene match: 5. CDR3 in amino acids: CAWSSGTGTYEQYF. The CDR3 DNA is TGTGCCTGGAGTTCCGGGACAGGAACCTACGAGCAGTACTTC.

The chain uses TRBV6-5 and TRBJ1-2, with a weak D call TRBD1 (5 bases). V gave up 7 bases and J gave up 8 bases, with 17 bases separating them. This CDR3 has 13 residues. Per the germline V gene, CDR1 is MNHEY and CDR2 is SVGAGI. CDR3: CASTARRGDGYTF. The CDR3 DNA is TGTGCCAGCACCGCGAGGAGAGGGGACGGCTACACCTTC.

The rearrangement joins TRBV12-3 or TRBV12-4 to TRBJ1-5; D is undetermined. The V end was cut by 1 base, the J end by 9 bases, with 13 bases between. The CDR3 runs 14 residues. CDR3 DNA: TGTGCCAGCAGTTTAGTAGGGTCCTGGGGGCCCCAGCATTTT. This translates into CASSLVGSWGPQHF.

The CDR3 nucleotides are TGTGCCAGCAGGGGGGATCTCAACTATGGCTACACCTTC. The encoded protein is CASRGDLNYGYTF. V and J are TRBV6-5 and TRBJ1-2, with D perhaps matching TRBD1 (5 bases). CDR1 and CDR2 (germline): MNHEY, SVGAGI. The CDR3 runs 13 residues. Trimming shortened V by 6 bases and J by 2 bases, and 10 bases separated the two germline ends.

The sample holds a few counts of this clonotype. V usage is TRBV15 and J usage is TRBJ2-1, with D maybe TRBD1 (8 bases). The closer fit of TRBJ2-7 to the DNA end suggests the J call may be wrong. From germline, CDR1 is LNHNV and CDR2 YYDKDF (reference sequence). This CDR3 spans 15 amino acids. The CDR3 region has the DNA TGTGCCACCAGCAGGGAACAGGGGGGGCACTACGAGCAGTACTTC. Translated, it gives CATSREQGGHYEQYF.

This clonotype was detected a few times. This chain connects TRBV25-1 to TRBJ2-3; D gene unclear. The CDR3 is 15 residues long. Trimming removed 5 bases at V and 6 bases at J, with 18 bases between. Germline CDR1 MGHDK, CDR2 SYGVNS. CDR3 amino acids: CASSTQQGEPDTQYF. The CDR3 coding sequence is TGTGCCAGCAGTACCCAACAAGGCGAGCCCGATACGCAGTATTTT.

This clonotype has only a few counts. The chain has TRBV6-5 and TRBJ1-2; the D is unclear. Trimming cost V 4 bases and J 8 bases, with 17 bases left between them. The CDR3 runs 14 residues. The V gene's germline CDR1 is MNHEY and CDR2 SVGAGI. The CDR3 loop reads CASSSPILLGGYTF. CDR3 nucleotide sequence: TGTGCCAGCAGTTCACCGATCCTCCTCGGGGGCTACACCTTC.

J is TRBJ2-1 and V is TRBV7-9; 9 positions match TRBD2. The length of the CDR3 is 15 residues. Germline values: CDR1 SEHNR, CDR2 FQNEAQ (reference sequence). Losses at the gene ends were 11 bases for V and 8 bases for J; bases not matched to a gene: 16. This CDR3 is CALNGVAGEWYEQFF. The CDR3 region has the DNA TGTGCCCTAAACGGGGTAGCGGGAGAATGGTATGAGCAGTTCTTC. The complete variable domain, with remaining parts taken from reference TRBV7-9 and TRBJ2-1, reads DTGVSQNPRHKITKRGQNVTFRCDPISEHNRLYWYRQTLGQGPEFLTYFQNEAQLEKSRLLSDRFSAERPKGSFSTLEIQRTEQGDSAMYLCALNGVAGEWYEQFFGPGTRLTVL.

V and J are TRBV20-1 and TRBJ1-2; D is perhaps TRBD1 (5 bases). The germline V and J ends were trimmed by 4 bases and 7 bases, with 10 bases remaining between them. CDR3 length: 11 amino acids. Germline V gene sequence: CDR1 DFQATT, CDR2 SNEGSKA (reference sequence). This CDR3 is CSAIGTGGYTF. The CDR3, as DNA: TGCAGTGCTATTGGGACCGGTGGCTACACCTTC.

This clonotype appeared a few times. The chain is built from TRBV5-1 and TRBJ2-1; 11 nucleotides agree with TRBD2. Germline-derived CDR1 and CDR2 are SGHRS and YFSETQ. V lost 2 bases to trimming and J lost 4 bases; unmatched junction nucleotides: 5. The CDR3 runs 16 residues. The CDR3 nucleotides read TGCGCCAGCAGCTTACTCCTAGCGGGGGGATACAATGAGCAGTTCTTC. As protein: CASSLLLAGGYNEQFF.

This chain joins TRBV19 and TRBJ2-2, with TRBD1 matching 10 bases. CDR1 is LNHDA, CDR2 SQIVND, per germline (reference sequence). V lost 5 bases to trimming and J lost 5 bases; unmatched junction nucleotides: 5. The CDR3 is 15 amino acids. CDR3 region: CASSYRDRGTGELFF. The CDR3 DNA reads as TGTGCCAGTAGTTACCGGGACAGGGGTACCGGGGAGCTGTTTTTT.

The rearrangement links TRBV2 to TRBJ1-2; a weak D match, TRBD1 (5 bases). The germline V and J ends were trimmed by 6 bases and 1 base, with 12 bases remaining between them. The CDR3 consists of 14 residues. Germline lookup yields CDR1 SNHLY and CDR2 FYNNEI. CDR3 nucleotides: TGTGCCAGCAGCGTCCGGGACTATAACTATGGCTACACCTTC. Its translation is CASSVRDYNYGYTF.